The next 3 T cell receptor beta chains were all read from a single sample in a study of vaccination effects on CD4 cells after COVID-19. Sequencing was performed with immunoSEQ multiplex PCR; in TCRdb, only in-frame clones are kept and a portion is missing. This sample has tens of thousands of clones, with roughly 72% found just once. Antigen-specific CD4+ T cells were first expanded with viral peptide pools by the ViraFEST assay and only then sequenced. Cells that had been cultured for less than eleven days were the source of isolated CD4+ T cells. Each participant was administered two doses of either the BNT162b2 or the mRNA-1273 vaccine. Their cognate antigens are unknown. This sample comprised CD4+ T cells from PBMCs cultured with HCoV-229E spike peptides, obtained after COVID-19 vaccination. These receptors came from a human donor who received a COVID-19 vaccine.

The chain's CDR3 is CASSLGPHTGELFF. CDR3 bases: TGTGCCAGCAGCTTGGGTCCCCACACCGGGGAGCTGTTTTTT. The genes are TRBV5-5 and TRBJ2-2; D ambiguous. Germline V gene data show CDR1 as SGHKS and CDR2 as YYEKEE (reference sequence). The CDR3 runs to 14 residues. Trimming shortened V by 0 bases and J by 3 bases, and 6 bases separated the two germline ends.

The genes are TRBV7-9 and TRBJ2-3; a possible D gene is TRBD2 (6 bases). Germline loops: CDR1 SEHNR, CDR2 FQNEAQ (reference sequence). The CDR3 consists of 12 residues. V lost 5 bases to trimming and J lost 5 bases, with 8 bases between them. CDR3 in DNA: TGTGCCAGCAGCCCGACTAGAGATACGCAGTATTTT. Translating it yields CASSPTRDTQYF. Complete variable domain (other parts from reference TRBV7-9 and TRBJ2-3): DTGVSQNPRHKITKRGQNVTFRCDPISEHNRLYWYRQTLGQGPEFLTYFQNEAQLEKSRLLSDRFSAERPKGSFSTLEIQRTEQGDSAMYLCASSPTRDTQYFGPGTRLTVL.

In the case of this clone: The junction does not match germline at one end; this may be a read error. The same CDR3 also results from other DNA sequences found in this sample. The chain joins TRBV24-1 to TRBJ2-2; D not resolved. The CDR3 is made up of 12 amino acids. Germline CDR1 KGHDR, CDR2 SFDVKD. The CDR3 here is CATSENTGELFF. The CDR3 region has the DNA TGTGCCACGAGTGAGAACACCGGGGAGCTGTTTTTT.